This TCR beta chain derives from a study of cytomegalovirus exposure and HLA in healthy donors. Whole-study findings and limits: A later examination showed that TCR association rates differed by HLA locus, with DRB1 most and HLA-C fewest. A later analysis reportedly found fewer N-insertions in an Asian-associated ancestry cluster than the roughly 670-donor mean.

Note on this clone: The antigen remains undetermined.

The PCR contained 60 Vbeta and 13 Jbeta primers. In the source study's methods: Later reanalysis found approximately 80 million unique TCR beta chains, some 10 million of them shared. Clones were sequenced by immunoSEQ multiplex PCR, and TCRdb holds only the in-frame ones, with some missing. V and J calls and clone size come straight from that table; D and trimming were deduced from the DNA. This table holds roughly 80,000 clones, 75% to 85% found once. CDR3 size: 15 residues. CDR1 is LGHNT and CDR2 is FRNRAP in the germline V gene. V shed 3 bases, J shed 7 bases, and the junction held 7 bases outside the gene matches.

This chain links TRBV12-5 with TRBJ2-1, with 9 bases matching TRBD2. The sequencing sample was made of PBMCs. The clonotype was recovered from a woman aged 30 to 39 in good health and CMV-seronegative. The CDR3 DNA reads TGTGCTAGTGGTTTTGGGACTAGCAGTAGGAATGAGCAGTTCTTC. It is translated as CASGFGTSSRNEQFF.